Listed below are T cell receptor beta chains from one sample, sequenced in a study of shared clonotypes between healthy human individuals. TCRdb's copy holds only in-frame clones and misses some; the assay was immunoSEQ multiplex PCR. The table lists hundreds of thousands of clones, about 96% of them singletons. The sequencing sample was made of naive CD4+ T cells sorted from blood. These receptors were collected from a woman under 40 in good health. Each CDR3 is given with its conserved first and last residue. D genes are given only for firm matches. Size is omitted from some rows. Given values are once, few, many or a class for expanded clones.

d_call: -; clone_size: -; j_call: TRBJ1-4; v_call: TRBV2; cdr3_aa: CASSLRTNEKLFF; cdr3_nt: TGTGCCAGCAGTCTGAGAACAAATGAAAAACTGTTTTTT
d_call: -; clone_size: -; j_call: TRBJ1-4; v_call: TRBV6-5; cdr3_aa: CASRPGGGGSEKLFF; cdr3_nt: TGTGCCAGCAGACCTGGGGGCGGGGGTAGCGAAAAACTGTTTTTT
d_call: -; clone_size: -; j_call: TRBJ2-1; v_call: TRBV28; cdr3_aa: CASSLGVGAYNEQFF; cdr3_nt: TGTGCCAGCAGTTTAGGGGTGGGGGCCTACAATGAGCAGTTCTTC
d_call: -; clone_size: -; j_call: TRBJ1-1; v_call: TRBV10-3; cdr3_aa: CAISEQDLNTEAFF; cdr3_nt: TGTGCCATCAGTGAACAGGACCTGAACACTGAAGCTTTCTTT
d_call: TRBD1; clone_size: -; j_call: TRBJ1-1; v_call: TRBV18; cdr3_aa: CASSPPGQGNTEAFF; cdr3_nt: TGTGCCAGCTCACCACCGGGACAGGGAAACACTGAAGCTTTCTTT
d_call: -; clone_size: -; j_call: TRBJ2-7; v_call: TRBV28; cdr3_aa: CASSLEGTPYEQYF; cdr3_nt: TGTGCCAGCAGTTTAGAGGGTACCCCCTACGAGCAGTACTTC
d_call: TRBD1; clone_size: -; j_call: TRBJ2-7; v_call: TRBV27; cdr3_aa: CASSMTGTGIIGQYF; cdr3_nt: TGTGCCAGCAGTATGACCGGGACAGGCATTATCGGGCAGTACTTC
d_call: TRBD1; clone_size: -; j_call: TRBJ1-1; v_call: TRBV5-1; cdr3_aa: CASSVNRGNTEAFF; cdr3_nt: TGCGCCAGCAGCGTCAACAGGGGGAACACTGAAGCTTTCTTT
d_call: -; clone_size: -; j_call: TRBJ2-5; v_call: TRBV19; cdr3_aa: CASSIVGTGEETQYF; cdr3_nt: TGTGCCAGTAGTATAGTTGGAACGGGAGAAGAGACCCAGTACTTC
d_call: TRBD2; clone_size: -; j_call: TRBJ2-2; v_call: TRBV5-4; cdr3_aa: CASSLALAGTNRELFF; cdr3_nt: TGTGCCAGCAGCTTGGCACTAGCGGGCACAAATCGGGAGCTGTTTTTT
d_call: TRBD2; clone_size: -; j_call: TRBJ2-1; v_call: TRBV18; cdr3_aa: CASSLSLADSYNEQFF; cdr3_nt: TGTGCCAGCTCACTCTCGCTAGCGGACTCCTACAATGAGCAGTTCTTC
d_call: -; clone_size: -; j_call: TRBJ2-7; v_call: TRBV18; cdr3_aa: CASSPPSDSYEQYF; cdr3_nt: TGTGCCAGCTCACCACCATCAGACTCCTACGAGCAGTACTTC
d_call: TRBD2; clone_size: -; j_call: TRBJ2-1; v_call: TRBV19; cdr3_aa: CASSTRTSGRAYNEQFF; cdr3_nt: TGTGCCAGTAGTACCAGGACTAGCGGGAGGGCCTACAATGAGCAGTTCTTC
d_call: -; clone_size: -; j_call: TRBJ1-6; v_call: TRBV28; cdr3_aa: CASSLGQNNSPLHF; cdr3_nt: TGTGCCAGCAGTTTAGGTCAGAATAATTCACCCCTCCACTTT
d_call: -; clone_size: -; j_call: TRBJ2-6; v_call: TRBV28; cdr3_aa: CASSPSSSGANVLTF; cdr3_nt: TGTGCCAGCAGCCCTAGCAGCTCTGGGGCCAACGTCCTGACTTTC
d_call: -; clone_size: -; j_call: TRBJ2-2; v_call: TRBV19; cdr3_aa: CASSTYTQGGLFF; cdr3_nt: TGTGCCAGTAGTACGTACACACAGGGAGGGCTGTTTTTT
d_call: -; clone_size: -; j_call: TRBJ2-2; v_call: TRBV19; cdr3_aa: CASQSDTGELFF; cdr3_nt: TGTGCCAGTCAGAGCGACACCGGGGAGCTGTTTTTT
d_call: -; clone_size: -; j_call: TRBJ2-3; v_call: TRBV5-1; cdr3_aa: CASSLSEDTQYF; cdr3_nt: TGCGCCAGCAGCTTGAGCGAAGATACGCAGTATTTT
d_call: TRBD1; clone_size: once; j_call: TRBJ1-6; v_call: TRBV27; cdr3_aa: CASSFIPTGVASPLHF; cdr3_nt: TGTGCCAGCAGTTTCATCCCGACAGGGGTTGCTTCACCCCTCCACTTT
d_call: TRBD2; clone_size: -; j_call: TRBJ2-5; v_call: TRBV5-5; cdr3_aa: CASSSPGLAETQYF; cdr3_nt: TGTGCCAGCAGCTCACCGGGACTAGCAGAGACCCAGTACTTC
d_call: -; clone_size: few; j_call: TRBJ1-5; v_call: TRBV28; cdr3_aa: CASSPAGSWQPQHF; cdr3_nt: TGTGCCAGCAGTCCGGCAGGTTCGTGGCAGCCCCAGCATTTT
d_call: -; clone_size: -; j_call: TRBJ1-1; v_call: TRBV4-1; cdr3_aa: CASSQDMRNRAINTEAFF; cdr3_nt: TGCGCCAGCAGCCAAGATATGAGGAACAGAGCAATAAACACTGAAGCTTTCTTT
d_call: -; clone_size: -; j_call: TRBJ1-1; v_call: TRBV18; cdr3_aa: CASSPPGRLKNTEAFF; cdr3_nt: TGTGCCAGCTCACCACCGGGAAGGCTCAAGAACACTGAAGCTTTCTTT
d_call: -; clone_size: once; j_call: TRBJ2-6; v_call: TRBV10-3; cdr3_aa: CAIAGDGANVLTF; cdr3_nt: TGTGCCATCGCAGGGGACGGGGCCAACGTCCTGACTTTC
d_call: -; clone_size: -; j_call: TRBJ2-7; v_call: TRBV7-9; cdr3_aa: CASSFPSNEARFYEQYF; cdr3_nt: TGTGCCAGCAGCTTCCCGAGTAATGAGGCGCGATTCTACGAGCAGTACTTC
d_call: TRBD1; clone_size: -; j_call: TRBJ2-3; v_call: TRBV28; cdr3_aa: CASRVLGQGTDTQYF; cdr3_nt: TGTGCCAGCAGAGTATTAGGACAGGGGACAGATACGCAGTATTTT
d_call: -; clone_size: -; j_call: TRBJ2-5; v_call: TRBV30; cdr3_aa: CAWSVLFPGPRTQYF; cdr3_nt: TGTGCCTGGAGTGTACTTTTCCCAGGGCCTAGGACCCAGTACTTC
d_call: -; clone_size: -; j_call: TRBJ2-4; v_call: TRBV6-6; cdr3_aa: CASTRDGRIQYF; cdr3_nt: TGTGCCAGCACTAGGGACGGAAGAATTCAGTACTTC
d_call: TRBD2; clone_size: -; j_call: TRBJ2-1; v_call: TRBV11-2; cdr3_aa: CASSPFAGGPDEQFF; cdr3_nt: TGTGCCAGCAGTCCTTTTGCGGGAGGGCCTGATGAGCAGTTCTTC
d_call: TRBD2; clone_size: once; j_call: TRBJ2-3; v_call: TRBV6-5; cdr3_aa: CASSYSGGEDTQYF; cdr3_nt: TGTGCCAGCAGTTACTCGGGGGGGGAAGATACGCAGTATTTT
d_call: -; clone_size: -; j_call: TRBJ2-1; v_call: TRBV27; cdr3_aa: CASSPPSGAGYNEQFF; cdr3_nt: TGTGCCAGCAGTCCACCTTCGGGAGCCGGGTACAATGAGCAGTTCTTC
d_call: TRBD2; clone_size: -; j_call: TRBJ2-3; v_call: TRBV2; cdr3_aa: CASSTSGRLDTQYF; cdr3_nt: TGTGCCAGCTCGACTAGCGGGAGGCTAGATACGCAGTATTTT
d_call: -; clone_size: -; j_call: TRBJ1-1; v_call: TRBV7-9; cdr3_aa: CASSSLTGVNTEAFF; cdr3_nt: TGTGCCAGCAGCTCCCTGACAGGCGTTAACACTGAAGCTTTCTTT
d_call: -; clone_size: once; j_call: TRBJ1-2; v_call: TRBV2; cdr3_aa: CASRDGQPANYGYTF; cdr3_nt: TGTGCCAGCAGAGATGGACAGCCAGCTAACTATGGCTACACCTTC
d_call: TRBD2; clone_size: -; j_call: TRBJ2-1; v_call: TRBV5-4; cdr3_aa: CASSPLEGGPALTYNEQFF; cdr3_nt: TGTGCCAGCAGCCCCCTTGAGGGAGGGCCTGCCTTAACTTACAATGAGCAGTTCTTC
d_call: -; clone_size: -; j_call: TRBJ1-1; v_call: TRBV28; cdr3_aa: CASSFPNRNTEAFF; cdr3_nt: TGTGCCAGCAGTTTCCCCAACCGGAACACTGAAGCTTTCTTT
d_call: TRBD1; clone_size: -; j_call: TRBJ1-2; v_call: TRBV5-4; cdr3_aa: CASSSQGASPYGYTF; cdr3_nt: TGTGCCAGCAGCTCACAGGGGGCGAGCCCTTATGGCTACACCTTC
d_call: -; clone_size: -; j_call: TRBJ2-7; v_call: TRBV5-4; cdr3_aa: CASSLASTYEQYF; cdr3_nt: TGTGCCAGCAGCTTGGCTAGTACCTACGAGCAGTACTTC
d_call: TRBD1; clone_size: -; j_call: TRBJ1-1; v_call: TRBV6-5; cdr3_aa: CASSGRTGYTEAFF; cdr3_nt: TGTGCCAGCAGTGGACGGACAGGCTACACTGAAGCTTTCTTT
d_call: TRBD1; clone_size: -; j_call: TRBJ1-1; v_call: TRBV6-5; cdr3_aa: CASWGRTGGGTEAFF; cdr3_nt: TGTGCCAGCTGGGGTCGGACAGGGGGTGGCACTGAAGCTTTCTTT
d_call: -; clone_size: -; j_call: TRBJ1-2; v_call: TRBV10-3; cdr3_aa: CAISPRDAEPGGYTF; cdr3_nt: TGTGCCATCAGTCCCCGGGACGCCGAACCAGGGGGCTACACCTTC
d_call: TRBD1; clone_size: -; j_call: TRBJ1-2; v_call: TRBV4-1; cdr3_aa: CASSQGQGSGPYGYTF; cdr3_nt: TGCGCCAGCAGCCAGGGACAGGGGAGCGGCCCCTATGGCTACACCTTC
d_call: -; clone_size: -; j_call: TRBJ2-3; v_call: TRBV28; cdr3_aa: CASSIGLQAPDTQYF; cdr3_nt: TGTGCCAGCAGTATCGGACTACAAGCCCCAGATACGCAGTATTTT
d_call: -; clone_size: -; j_call: TRBJ2-7; v_call: TRBV28; cdr3_aa: CASSSPSEQYF; cdr3_nt: TGTGCCAGCAGTTCTCCATCCGAGCAGTACTTC
d_call: -; clone_size: -; j_call: TRBJ2-7; v_call: TRBV5-6; cdr3_aa: CASSLASVADTYEQYF; cdr3_nt: TGTGCCAGCAGCTTGGCCTCGGTGGCGGATACCTACGAGCAGTACTTC
d_call: TRBD2; clone_size: -; j_call: TRBJ2-1; v_call: TRBV7-9; cdr3_aa: CASSSIAGVVGEQFF; cdr3_nt: TGTGCCAGCAGCTCGATAGCGGGAGTTGTGGGTGAGCAGTTCTTC
d_call: -; clone_size: -; j_call: TRBJ2-2; v_call: TRBV1; cdr3_aa: CTSIGRGAGGTPGELFF; cdr3_nt: TGCACCAGCATAGGTCGGGGAGCGGGAGGGACACCCGGGGAGCTGTTTTTT
d_call: -; clone_size: -; j_call: TRBJ1-1; v_call: TRBV28; cdr3_aa: CASSLLNTEAFF; cdr3_nt: TGTGCCAGCAGTTTGCTGAACACTGAAGCTTTCTTT